A single sample is the source of the 10 T cell receptor beta chains below, sequenced in a study of STAT5B mutations in CD4+ large granular lymphocyte leukemia. Method: immunoSEQ multiplex PCR; TCRdb's copy keeps in-frame clones and lacks some. The sample shows nearly 20,000 clones, approximately 84% of them seen only once. The source material was CD4+ T cells from blood buffy coats. The source of these receptors is a human donor in good health.

The chain couples TRBV29-1 to TRBJ1-2; 7 bases agree with TRBD1. The germline gives CDR1 SQVTM, CDR2 ANQGSEA. J lost 4 bases, V lost 3 bases, and 5 bases had no gene match. This CDR3 comprises 13 residues. This chain's CDR3 is CSVDRGQSYGYTF. The CDR3 bases are TGCAGCGTTGATAGGGGACAGAGCTATGGCTACACCTTC.

The CDR3 coding sequence is TGCAGCGGTAAAGGGGCCGGGGAGCTGTTTTTT. Translated, it gives CSGKGAGELFF. V gene TRBV29-1 combines with J gene TRBJ2-2; tentatively, D is TRBD1 (5 bases). From germline, CDR1 is SQVTM and CDR2 ANQGSEA. Deletions cut 7 bases from V and 6 bases from J, with 9 bases between. The CDR3 length is 11 residues.

V is TRBV29-1 and J is TRBJ2-2; weak D call: TRBD1 (6 bases). The germline V gene encodes CDR1 SQVTM and CDR2 ANQGSEA. The CDR3 is 16 residues long. V lost 7 bases and J 3 bases, leaving 21 bases between the germline ends. In DNA form, the CDR3 reads TGCAGCGCCATTCTAACAGGGCGCGAGGACACCGGGGAGCTGTTTTTT. Protein sequence: CSAILTGREDTGELFF.

This rearrangement joins TRBV10-3 to TRBJ1-4; D not certain. Germline V gene data show CDR1 as ENHRY and CDR2 as SYGVKD. Trimming shortened V by 2 bases and J by 2 bases, and 9 bases separated the two germline ends. This CDR3 spans 15 amino acids. The CDR3 sequence: CAISEGQVTNEKLFF. CDR3 nucleotides: TGTGCCATCAGTGAGGGGCAGGTCACTAATGAAAAACTGTTTTTT.

The chain combines TRBV25-1 with TRBJ2-2, with TRBD2 matching 7 bases. Germline values: CDR1 MGHDK, CDR2 SYGVNS. The CDR3 length is 14 residues. After removal of 4 bases from V and 1 base from J, the junction contained 0 bases not matched to a gene. The CDR3 DNA is TGTGCCAGCAGTGCGGGGGGGAACACCGGGGAGCTGTTTTTT. Residues: CASSAGGNTGELFF.

V and J are TRBV18 and TRBJ2-2; the D gene is possibly TRBD1 (6 bases). CDR3 size: 14 residues. Trimming removed 3 bases at V and 5 bases at J, with 10 bases between. Per the germline V gene, CDR1 is KGHSH and CDR2 is LQKENI. The CDR3 DNA reads as TGTGCCAGCTCACCTTCCGGGACAACCGGGGAGCTGTTTTTT. Amino acids: CASSPSGTTGELFF.

V and J are TRBV6-5 and TRBJ1-4, with no clear D. The germline V gene encodes CDR1 MNHEY and CDR2 SVGAGI. The V end lost 0 bases, the J end lost 8 bases, and 13 bases lay between the germline ends. This CDR3 has 15 residues. Written as DNA, the CDR3 is TGTGCCAGCAGTTACTCGTGGTCACGGAAGGAAAAACTGTTTTTT. As protein: CASSYSWSRKEKLFF.

The rearrangement joins TRBV30 to TRBJ1-4; a possible D gene is TRBD1 (5 bases). The ends were cut back, 8 bases at V and 5 bases at J, with 24 bases in the middle. The CDR3 covers 16 residues. The germline CDR1 and CDR2 sequences are GTSNPN and SVGIG (reference sequence). DNA for the CDR3: TGTGCCGGATCAGCGGGTCCGGGGACGCTAAATGAAAAACTGTTTTTT. Translating it yields CAGSAGPGTLNEKLFF.

This rearrangement joins TRBV20-1 to TRBJ1-1, with unresolved D. The CDR3 covers 10 residues. V lost 5 bases to trimming and J lost 3 bases, with 4 bases between them. Per germline, CDR1 DFQATT and CDR2 SNEGSKA (reference sequence). CDR3 bases: TGCAGTGCTTTATACACTGAAGCTTTCTTT. Its translation: CSALYTEAFF.

The chain links TRBV19 to TRBJ1-4, with 9 positions matching TRBD1. The CDR3 runs 14 residues. The V gene end was trimmed by 7 bases and the J gene end by 5 bases; junction bases not matched to a gene: 5. Germline assignment: CDR1 LNHDA and CDR2 SQIVND (reference sequence). In nucleotides, the CDR3 is TGTGCCAGTATTGGGGACAGGGCGAATGAAAAACTGTTTTTT. It is translated as CASIGDRANEKLFF.